Listed below are T cell receptor beta chains from one sample, sequenced in a study of blood T cells in healthy people across ages. TCRdb re-called the 5' RACE reads with MiXCR, one entry per CDR3 protein. The sample lists hundreds of thousands of distinct CDR3 sequences, under 45% occurring once. The specimen sequenced was blood. The origin of the receptors is a man aged 55 to 70 in good health. Both conserved end residues are part of each CDR3.

TRBV20-1	TRBJ1-1	CSARGALLAFF
TRBV6-5	TRBJ2-7	CASSRQLLGEQYF
TRBV10-3	TRBJ2-7	CAISRTGGPYEQYF
TRBV20-1	TRBJ1-2	CSATTTGRQGYTF
TRBV20-1	TRBJ1-1	CSARSDRTSAEAFF
TRBV6-2/TRBV6-3	TRBJ1-1	CASIKQGRGEAFF
TRBV4-3	TRBJ2-7	CASSQERDRLYEQYF
TRBV4-3	TRBJ2-1	CASSRKAGGLVNEQFF
TRBV4-3	TRBJ2-3	CASSQDLPGGDSTDTQYF
TRBV7-2	TRBJ2-2	CASSVVGAGELFF
TRBV4-1	TRBJ1-1	CANSKPGVSEAFF
TRBV28	TRBJ1-1	CASEGGTEAFF
TRBV5-6	TRBJ2-5	CASSLALAGAIQETQYF
TRBV6-2/TRBV6-3	TRBJ1-5	CASTLEGRQPQHF
TRBV12-3/TRBV12-4	TRBJ1-5	CASSFAGVGQPQHF
TRBV7-2	TRBJ1-5	CASNSGGHDQPQHF
TRBV6-1	TRBJ2-7	CASSGRYSYEQYF
TRBV3-1	TRBJ1-1	CASSLNWGTEAFF
TRBV28	TRBJ1-4	CASSPFGTGDEKLFF
TRBV30	.	CAWSEQGLSEQYF
TRBV20-1	TRBJ2-5	CSAAYLAEETQYF
TRBV7-8	TRBJ2-6	CASSLIGLGVSGANVLTF
TRBV5-5	TRBJ2-7	CASSGSTAYEQYF
TRBV6-2/TRBV6-3	TRBJ2-7	CASSLAQQISGTGTLYEQYF
TRBV20-1	TRBJ2-5	CSARDGGTETQYF
TRBV12-3/TRBV12-4	TRBJ2-7	CASSFGLAGYEQYF
TRBV10-3	TRBJ2-7	CAISSGGMDEQYF